Below, 24 T cell receptor beta chains from the same sample are listed, as sequenced in a study of patients and donors after allogeneic stem cell transplantation. TCRdb called the RT-PCR reads again in MiXCR, with one record for every CDR3 protein. The sample comprises around 150,000 distinct CDR3 sequences, over 30% of which are singletons, and about 50% rests with the top ten. The sample comprised blood, either unsorted or a sorted T cell fraction (not recorded which). The receptors were gathered from a human donor who was either an allogeneic HSCT recipient or a stem cell or donor lymphocyte infusion donor (not recorded which). It is not recorded whose cells these are; they may come from a transplant donor.

The chain recombines TRBV7-9 with TRBJ1-1; D is perhaps TRBD1 (5 bases). The CDR3 is 16 residues long. Per the germline V gene, CDR1 is SEHNR and CDR2 is FQNEAQ (reference sequence). V was pared by 1 base and J by 2 bases, with 14 bases between. The CDR3 spells CASSLVVGQGNTEAFF. DNA for the CDR3: TGTGCCAGCAGCTTAGTGGTAGGGCAGGGTAACACTGAAGCTTTCTTT.

V usage is TRBV12-3 or TRBV12-4 and J usage is TRBJ2-2, with D tentatively TRBD2 (6 bases). The CDR3 is 14 residues long. Trimming cost V 5 bases and J 6 bases, with 13 bases left between them. CDR3 in DNA: TGTGCCAGCAGTCCAAGACTAGTCGCCGGGGAGCTGTTTTTT. This codes for CASSPRLVAGELFF.

This chain joins TRBV12-3 or TRBV12-4 and TRBJ1-6; no clear D. With 1 base removed from V and 9 bases from J, the gap between germline ends came to 4 bases. This CDR3 has 12 amino acids. The DNA for the CDR3 is TGTGCCAGCAGTTTAGGGGGTTCACCCCTCCACTTT. It yields the protein CASSLGGSPLHF.

The chain is built from TRBV20-1 and TRBJ1-1; D call uncertain. The CDR3 is 14 amino acids. The germline V gene has CDR1 DFQATT and CDR2 SNEGSKA (reference sequence). Trimming removed 0 bases at V and 1 base at J, with 9 bases between. CDR3 sequence reads: CSARDRQTNTEAFF. The CDR3 nucleotides read TGCAGTGCTAGAGATAGGCAGACGAACACTGAAGCTTTCTTT.

This clonotype was observed a few times. The chain links TRBV7-2 to TRBJ1-4; D gene unclear. Trimming pared 8 bases from V and 4 bases from J, leaving 17 bases between. The CDR3 totals 15 residues. Germline V gene lookup returns CDR1 SGHTA and CDR2 FQGNSA. The CDR3 nucleotides are TGTGCCAGCTCACAGCCGGGCGCTTATAATGAAAAACTGTTTTTT. It codes for CASSQPGAYNEKLFF.

This clonotype was seen a few times. The gene calls are TRBV7-4 and TRBJ1-1; D call uncertain. The CDR3 is made up of 13 amino acids. CDR1 is SGHVT, CDR2 SQSDAQ, per germline. V lost 2 bases to trimming and J lost 7 bases, with 11 bases between them. Here the CDR3 reads CASSLIWEDEAFF. In nucleotides, the CDR3 is TGTGCCAGCAGCTTAATCTGGGAAGATGAAGCTTTCTTT.

The table lists this clonotype with a count of one. V is TRBV5-5 and J is TRBJ2-4; the D is unclear. Between the trimmed V and J ends, which lost 0 bases and 8 bases, there was a span of 12 bases. Germline lookup yields CDR1 SGHKS and CDR2 YYEKEE (reference sequence). This CDR3 has 14 amino acids. CDR3 in amino acids: CASSLAQIVDIQYF. The CDR3 DNA sequence: TGTGCCAGCAGCTTGGCACAGATCGTTGACATTCAGTACTTC.

This clonotype was seen a handful of times. The chain uses TRBV12-3 or TRBV12-4 and TRBJ1-6; 9 bases agree with TRBD1. Germline trimming cut 5 bases from V and 4 bases from J; bases unmatched to any gene: 3. The CDR3 runs 15 residues. In nucleotides, the CDR3 is TGTGCCAGCAGTGCACAGGGGGCTTATAATTCACCCCTCCACTTT. The encoded protein is CASSAQGAYNSPLHF.

This rearrangement joins TRBV6-5 to TRBJ1-1; no reliable D call. The CDR3 is 17 residues long. Trimming shortened V by 6 bases and J by 3 bases, and 23 bases separated the two germline ends. Germline CDR1 is MNHEY and CDR2 is SVGAGI. For the CDR3, the DNA is TGTGCCAGCAGGTCCGTTGGGCGGAACTTAGCCCACACTGAAGCTTTCTTT. This encodes CASRSVGRNLAHTEAFF.

The genes are TRBV27 and TRBJ2-3, with 8 bases that match TRBD1. CDR3 length equals 13 residues. Trimming removed 7 bases from V and 10 bases from J; junction bases left unmatched: 10. CDR1 and CDR2 from the germline V gene are MNHEY and SMNVEV (reference sequence). The CDR3 here is CASMGQAVRAQYF. The CDR3 DNA is TGTGCCAGCATGGGACAGGCGGTCCGTGCGCAGTATTTT.

The chain couples TRBV29-1 to TRBJ1-1, with no clear D. Trimming shortened V by 1 base and J by 6 bases, and 9 bases separated the two germline ends. The CDR3 spans 12 residues. From germline, CDR1 is SQVTM and CDR2 ANQGSEA. CDR3 in amino acids: CSVEGVGSEAFF. As DNA, the CDR3 is TGCAGCGTTGAAGGAGTGGGGTCTGAAGCTTTCTTT.

This clonotype was observed a handful of times. The chain is built from TRBV12-3 or TRBV12-4 and TRBJ1-1; D call uncertain. This CDR3 has 14 amino acids. V was pared by 2 bases and J by 0 bases, with 7 bases between. The CDR3, as DNA: TGTGCCAGCAGTTTAATGGGTGTGAACACTGAAGCTTTCTTT. It specifies CASSLMGVNTEAFF.

This clonotype appeared a few times. The gene calls are TRBV5-1 and TRBJ1-1; D not resolved. V was pared by 4 bases and J by 4 bases, with 14 bases between. There are 14 residues in the CDR3. Germline loops: CDR1 SGHRS, CDR2 YFSETQ. The CDR3, as DNA: TGCGCCAGCAGCGTTGACCTTCGGGGCACTGAAGCTTTCTTT. This gives the protein CASSVDLRGTEAFF.

The chain uses TRBV27 and TRBJ2-4, with D perhaps TRBD1 (5 bases). The CDR3 length is 14 residues. Looked up from germline, CDR1 is MNHEY and CDR2 is SMNVEV (reference sequence). Trimming cost V 5 bases and J 8 bases, with 16 bases left between them. The CDR3 bases are TGTGCCAGCAGTCCCGCAAGGGGTAAATACATTCAGTACTTC. Translating gives CASSPARGKYIQYF.

CDR3 nucleotides: TGTGCCATCCTGACACAGAACACCGGGGAGCTGTTTTTT. Translation gives CAILTQNTGELFF. The chain has TRBV10-3 and TRBJ2-2; D unclear. The CDR3 covers 13 residues. V shed 8 bases and J shed 1 base, with 8 bases lying between them. Germline assignment: CDR1 ENHRY and CDR2 SYGVKD.

The chain carries TRBV29-1 and TRBJ1-1; D gene ambiguous. With 2 bases removed from V and 1 base from J, the gap between germline ends came to 8 bases. From germline, CDR1 is SQVTM and CDR2 ANQGSEA. CDR3 length: 13 amino acids. CDR3 residues: CSVESRSNTEAFF. The DNA for the CDR3 is TGCAGCGTTGAAAGCAGGTCGAACACTGAAGCTTTCTTT. Drawing the rest from reference TRBV29-1 and TRBJ1-1, the complete variable domain is SAVISQKPSRDICQRGTSLTIQCQVDSQVTMMFWYRQQPGQSLTLIATANQGSEATYESGFVIDKFPISRPNLTFSTLTVSNMSPEDSSIYLCSVESRSNTEAFFGQGTRLTVV.

Worth noting for this clonotype: A much larger clone lies one base from this, so it may be a read error. The chain links TRBV12-3 or TRBV12-4 to TRBJ1-2; 9 nucleotides agree with TRBD1. Trimming removed 6 bases from V and 5 bases from J; junction bases left unmatched: 4. The CDR3 covers 13 residues. The CDR3 nucleotides read TGTGCCAGCAGCCGACAGGGGGGGTATGGCTACACCTTC. Translated: CASSRQGGYGYTF.

The genes are TRBV6-5 and TRBJ2-3; maybe TRBD2 (5 bases). The V gene lost 8 bases and the J gene lost 2 bases, with 8 bases spanning the gap. The CDR3 loop spans 12 amino acids. The germline CDR1 and CDR2 sequences are MNHEY and SVGAGI. CDR3 nucleotide sequence: TGTGCCAGCGCGGGCTCCACAGATACGCAGTATTTT. This gives the protein CASAGSTDTQYF.

Written as DNA, the CDR3 is TGTGCCAGCAGTTACTACCGGGACAGGGGCTATGGCTACACCTTC. Its translation is CASSYYRDRGYGYTF. This chain joins TRBV13 and TRBJ1-2; 10 bases map to TRBD1. Germline CDR1 and CDR2: PRHDT and FYEKMQ (reference sequence). V was pared by 6 bases and J by 4 bases, with 8 bases of the junction left unmatched. CDR3 length: 15 residues.

The chain uses TRBV29-1 and TRBJ1-1; D uncertain. Trimming pared 0 bases from V and 1 base from J, leaving 6 bases between. The germline gives CDR1 SQVTM, CDR2 ANQGSEA. There are 13 residues in the CDR3. The CDR3 bases are TGCAGCGTTGAAGATCCGGCGAACACTGAAGCTTTCTTT. This encodes CSVEDPANTEAFF.

The V and J genes are TRBV19 and TRBJ2-3; D may be TRBD1 or TRBD2 (5 bases each). V lost 5 bases and J lost 4, with 13 bases in between. Germline CDR1 reads LNHDA; CDR2 reads SQIVND (reference sequence). The CDR3 contains 14 residues. As DNA, the CDR3 is TGTGCCAGTAGTTGGGGGTATGGGGCAGATACGCAGTATTTT. This codes for CASSWGYGADTQYF.

The rearrangement links TRBV20-1 to TRBJ2-3; weak D call: TRBD2 (6 bases). The CDR3 covers 16 residues. V shed 5 bases and J shed 0 bases, with 18 bases lying between them. CDR1 and CDR2 (germline): DFQATT, SNEGSKA (reference sequence). For the CDR3, the DNA is TGCAGTGCTGCCACCCCCACGGGGACTAGCACAGATACGCAGTATTTT. This translates into CSAATPTGTSTDTQYF.

This clonotype turned up a few times. The chain couples TRBV20-1 to TRBJ2-7; D is unclear. CDR1 and CDR2 (germline): DFQATT, SNEGSKA (reference sequence). V was clipped by 5 bases and J by 5 bases, with 10 bases between them. The CDR3 consists of 11 residues. The CDR3 region has the DNA TGCAGTGCTCTCGTTAGAGACGAGCAGTACTTC. Its translation: CSALVRDEQYF.

This chain uses TRBV29-1 with TRBJ1-2; D gene ambiguous. Germline V gene data show CDR1 as SQVTM and CDR2 as ANQGSEA. V lost 3 bases and J 4 bases, leaving 9 bases between the germline ends. This CDR3 is 12 amino acids long. The CDR3 DNA follows: TGCAGCGTTGACAACAGCATCTATGGCTACACCTTC. Its protein is CSVDNSIYGYTF.